Here is one T cell receptor (beta chain) with its context. Genomic DNA was employed as the template in profiling TCR beta VDJ and CDR3. TCRdb re-analysed the reads in MiXCR, keeping a single row per CDR3 protein. In the table there are around 200,000 distinct CDR3 sequences, 55% to 65% of which are singletons. Before being chosen for sequencing, patients had shown CD8+CD57+ cell expansion by flow cytometry. This sample stems from a study of CD8+CD57+ T cells in acquired aplastic anemia. The overall study: The average for DNA from sorted CD4+ and CD8+ cells was approximately 3.2 ug.

The V and J ends lost 6 bases and 9 bases respectively, with 12 bases between them. CDR3 length: 13 amino acids. V usage is TRBV12-3 or TRBV12-4 and J usage is TRBJ1-6, with D unresolved. The receptor's source is a human donor with aplastic anemia. Sequences were obtained from sorted CD4+, CD8+, or CD8+CD57+ T cells (not recorded which) from PBMCs. The CDR3 nucleotides read TGTGCCAGCAGCAGGCTCCGGGGTTCACCCCTCCACTTT. Encoded protein: CASSRLRGSPLHF.